Each of the 19 T cell receptor beta chains below was sequenced from the same sample in a study of cytomegalovirus exposure and HLA in healthy donors. The PCR ran on 60 Vbeta and 13 Jbeta primers. The assay was immunoSEQ multiplex PCR, and TCRdb's table has in-frame clones only and misses some. Among approximately 79,000 clones listed, under 80% were seen once. The sequencing input was PBMCs. Receptor source: a male donor in good health and CMV-seropositive.

V is TRBV28 and J is TRBJ2-5, with D maybe TRBD1 (6 bases). The J call could be wrong; TRBJ2-7 is a better fit for the DNA end. Per the germline V gene, CDR1 is MDHEN and CDR2 is SYDVKM. CDR3 length: 14 residues. The CDR3 protein is CASSLWGANYEQYF. In nucleotides, the CDR3 is TGTGCCAGCAGTTTATGGGGGGCGAACTACGAGCAGTACTTC.

This clone was seen a handful of times. The J gene is TRBJ1-4, the V gene TRBV28; 8 positions agree with TRBD1. Germline V gives CDR1 MDHEN, CDR2 SYDVKM. The CDR3 runs to 14 residues. With 6 bases clipped from V and 8 bases from J, the junction kept 8 bases outside the gene matches. This CDR3 is CASSQTGAGEKLFF. The CDR3 coding sequence is TGTGCCAGCAGCCAGACAGGGGCAGGAGAAAAACTGTTTTTT.

This clone was recorded a few times. The rearrangement links TRBV7-9 to TRBJ2-2; 7 positions agree with TRBD1. V dropped 6 bases and J dropped 3; count of bases not matched to a gene: 4. The germline CDR1 and CDR2 sequences are SEHNR and FQNEAQ (reference sequence). The CDR3 is made up of 14 amino acids. The CDR3 sequence: CASSIQGDTGELFF. The DNA for the CDR3 is TGTGCCAGCAGTATTCAGGGGGACACCGGGGAGCTGTTTTTT. Together with reference TRBV7-9 and TRBJ2-2, the CDR3 gives the full variable domain: DTGVSQNPRHKITKRGQNVTFRCDPISEHNRLYWYRQTLGQGPEFLTYFQNEAQLEKSRLLSDRFSAERPKGSFSTLEIQRTEQGDSAMYLCASSIQGDTGELFFGEGSRLTVL.

This chain links TRBV18 with TRBJ2-1; TRBD1 matches at 7 bases. The germline V gene has CDR1 KGHSH and CDR2 LQKENI. The V and J ends lost 6 bases and 0 bases, in that order; junction bases with no gene match: 11. The CDR3 length is 17 residues. CDR3 coding DNA: TGTGCCAGCTCCCCAACAGCGAGGGGGCCCTCCTACAATGAGCAGTTCTTC. It specifies CASSPTARGPSYNEQFF.

The chain is built from TRBV27 and TRBJ1-6; D not certain. CDR3 length: 17 residues. CDR1 is MNHEY, CDR2 SMNVEV, per germline (reference sequence). With 1 base removed from V and 0 bases from J, the gap between germline ends came to 10 bases. CDR3 DNA: TGTGCCAGCAGTTTATACGGGGAGAGCTCCTATAATTCACCCCTCCACTTT. Encoded protein: CASSLYGESSYNSPLHF.

This clone was seen once. The V call is TRBV4-1, the J call TRBJ1-5, with D perhaps matching TRBD1 (5 bases). Germline V lookup: CDR1 MGHRA, CDR2 YSYEKL. The germline V and J ends were trimmed by 4 bases and 5 bases, with 15 bases remaining between them. This CDR3 contains 15 residues. The CDR3 nucleotides are TGCGCCAGCAGCCGGGGGGGAGGAGTGCATCAGCCCCAGCATTTT. Encoded protein: CASSRGGGVHQPQHF.

The chain recombines TRBV5-4 with TRBJ2-2; 12 nucleotides line up with TRBD1. There are 16 residues in the CDR3. V shed 4 bases, J shed 6 bases, and the junction held 7 bases outside the gene matches. Germline V gene data show CDR1 as SGHNT and CDR2 as YYREEE (reference sequence). CDR3 sequence (DNA): TGTGCCAGCAGCGGGCGGGACAGGGGGCGTTCCGGGGAGCTGTTTTTT. The encoded protein is CASSGRDRGRSGELFF.

The chain carries TRBV5-4 and TRBJ2-2; 8 bases agree with TRBD2. Germline V CDR1 and CDR2: SGHNT, YYREEE (reference sequence). This CDR3 has 16 residues. V lost 1 base to trimming and J lost 6 bases; unmatched junction nucleotides: 8. CDR3 residues: CASSLPGTRGSGELFF. The CDR3 DNA reads TGTGCCAGCAGCTTGCCAGGGACTAGGGGGTCCGGGGAGCTGTTTTTT.

The chain uses TRBV9 and TRBJ2-7, with 8 positions matching TRBD1. This CDR3 is 15 amino acids long. CDR1 SGDLS and CDR2 YYNGEE come from the germline V gene. V lost 1 base to trimming and J lost 4 bases; unmatched junction nucleotides: 7. The CDR3 loop reads CASSVMATGAYEQYF. DNA of the CDR3: TGTGCCAGCAGCGTAATGGCGACAGGGGCTTACGAGCAGTACTTC.

Only a few counts were recorded for this clone. This chain connects TRBV6-5 to TRBJ1-1; 10 nucleotides line up with TRBD1. V gave up 8 bases and J gave up 4 bases; unmatched junction bases: 10. Germline V gene lookup returns CDR1 MNHEY and CDR2 SVGAGI. The CDR3 is 15 amino acids. Here the CDR3 DNA reads TGTGCCAGCCAAGGACAGGGGGTACCCCTCACTGAAGCTTTCTTT. It codes for CASQGQGVPLTEAFF.

The chain has TRBV28 and TRBJ2-7; possible D gene TRBD1, 5 bases. Looked up from germline, CDR1 is MDHEN and CDR2 is SYDVKM. With 2 bases removed from V and 6 bases from J, the gap between germline ends came to 5 bases. The CDR3 contains 11 residues. CDR3 sequence reads: CASSLRGEQYF. The CDR3 DNA follows: TGTGCCAGCAGTTTAAGGGGCGAGCAGTACTTC.

The chain combines TRBV6-6 with TRBJ1-2; D is ambiguous. The V gene's germline CDR1 is MNHNY and CDR2 SVGAGI (reference sequence). This CDR3 comprises 11 residues. V lost 4 bases and J 8 bases, leaving 8 bases between the germline ends. The CDR3 reads CASSLEGGYTF. The CDR3 DNA follows: TGTGCCAGCAGTTTAGAGGGCGGCTACACCTTC.

The rearrangement links TRBV29-1 to TRBJ2-5, with 10 nucleotides matching TRBD2. J was trimmed by 0 bases and V by 5 bases; bases with no gene match: 3. The germline gives CDR1 SQVTM, CDR2 ANQGSEA. The CDR3 covers 14 residues. In DNA form, the CDR3 reads TGCAGCGTTCCCAGCGGGGGGGACCAAGAGACCCAGTACTTC. Protein sequence: CSVPSGGDQETQYF. Full variable domain (rest looked up from reference TRBV29-1 and TRBJ2-5): SAVISQKPSRDICQRGTSLTIQCQVDSQVTMMFWYRQQPGQSLTLIATANQGSEATYESGFVIDKFPISRPNLTFSTLTVSNMSPEDSSIYLCSVPSGGDQETQYFGPGTRLLVL.

This chain uses TRBV6-1 with TRBJ2-5; D is perhaps TRBD1 (6 bases). The CDR3 loop spans 14 amino acids. Trimming removed 5 bases from V and 5 bases from J, with 15 bases in between. Germline-derived CDR1 and CDR2 are MNHNS and SASEGT. CDR3 loop: CASSHRDLWETQYF. Written as DNA, the CDR3 is TGTGCCAGCAGTCACAGGGATTTGTGGGAGACCCAGTACTTC.

This chain joins TRBV6-5 and TRBJ2-7, with 12 bases lining up with TRBD2. The CDR3 contains 16 residues. CDR1 and CDR2 from the germline V gene are MNHEY and SVGAGI. Trimming took 2 bases from V and 1 from J; bases not matched to a gene: 3. The CDR3 sequence: CASSYAGTSGSYEQYF. The CDR3 coding sequence is TGTGCCAGCAGTTACGCCGGGACTAGCGGGTCCTACGAGCAGTACTTC.

The chain couples TRBV28 to TRBJ1-2, with 9 positions matching TRBD1. This CDR3 spans 15 amino acids. Trimming took 6 bases from V and 2 from J; bases not matched to a gene: 7. CDR1 is MDHEN, CDR2 SYDVKM, per germline. The CDR3 DNA reads TGTGCCAGCAGCCTAGCTGGACAGGGGAACTATGGCTACACCTTC. Amino acid sequence: CASSLAGQGNYGYTF.

This chain uses TRBV6-1 with TRBJ2-7; 7 bases map to TRBD2. CDR1 and CDR2 (germline): MNHNS, SASEGT. This CDR3 is 13 amino acids long. The junction had 7 bases not matched to a gene; V was cut back by 10 bases and J by 1 base. In DNA, the CDR3 is TGTGCCACCCGGGGGAGGGGATCCTACGAGCAGTACTTC. It encodes CATRGRGSYEQYF.

This chain connects TRBV6-5 to TRBJ2-1; TRBD2 is a possible D gene (6 bases). The V gene's germline CDR1 is MNHEY and CDR2 SVGAGI. CDR3 size: 13 residues. V was shortened by 2 bases and J by 13 bases, with 15 bases between the two germline ends. CDR3 sequence reads: CASSYASWDFQFF. The CDR3 bases are TGTGCCAGCAGTTACGCCTCATGGGACTTTCAGTTCTTC.

The rearrangement links TRBV7-2 to TRBJ2-7; 14 bases are a match to TRBD2. J lost 7 bases, V lost 5 bases, and 4 bases had no gene match. Germline V gene sequence: CDR1 SGHTA, CDR2 FQGNSA. The CDR3 totals 14 residues. CDR3: CASSHGLAGGEQYF. The CDR3 DNA follows: TGTGCCAGCAGCCATGGACTAGCGGGAGGTGAGCAGTACTTC.